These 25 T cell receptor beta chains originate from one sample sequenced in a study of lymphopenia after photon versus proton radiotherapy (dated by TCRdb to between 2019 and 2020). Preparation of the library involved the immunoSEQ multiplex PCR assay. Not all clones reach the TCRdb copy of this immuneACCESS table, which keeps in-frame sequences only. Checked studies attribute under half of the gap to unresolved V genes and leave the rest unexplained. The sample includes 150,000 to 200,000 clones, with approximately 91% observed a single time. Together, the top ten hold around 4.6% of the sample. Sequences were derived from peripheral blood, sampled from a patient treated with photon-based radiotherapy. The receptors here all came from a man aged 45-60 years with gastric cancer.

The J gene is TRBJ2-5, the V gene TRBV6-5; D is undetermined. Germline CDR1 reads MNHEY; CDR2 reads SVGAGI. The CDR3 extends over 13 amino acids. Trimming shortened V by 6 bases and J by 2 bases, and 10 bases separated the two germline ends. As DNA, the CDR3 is TGTGCCAGCAGAGAAATCGGGCAAGAGACCCAGTACTTC. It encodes CASREIGQETQYF.

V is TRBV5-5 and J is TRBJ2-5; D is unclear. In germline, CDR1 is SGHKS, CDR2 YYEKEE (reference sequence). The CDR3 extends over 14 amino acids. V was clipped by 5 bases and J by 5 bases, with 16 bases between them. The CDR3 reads CASRTNGGTETQYF. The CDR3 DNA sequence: TGTGCCAGCAGAACTAACGGCGGAACGGAGACCCAGTACTTC.

The CDR3 bases are TGTGCCAGCAGTGCACAGGGTTTTCTTGGTGGCTACACCTTC. Amino acid sequence: CASSAQGFLGGYTF. The genes are TRBV6-1 and TRBJ1-2, with D maybe TRBD1 (6 bases). The germline gives CDR1 MNHNS, CDR2 SASEGT. This CDR3 is built from 14 residues. V was trimmed by 4 bases and J by 7 bases, leaving 16 bases between them.

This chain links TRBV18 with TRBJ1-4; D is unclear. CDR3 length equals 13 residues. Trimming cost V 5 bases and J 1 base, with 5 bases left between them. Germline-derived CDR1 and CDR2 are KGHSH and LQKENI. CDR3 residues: CASSEETNEKLFF. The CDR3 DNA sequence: TGTGCCAGCTCAGAAGAAACTAATGAAAAACTGTTTTTT.

The CDR3 DNA sequence: TGTGCCAGCAGCTTAGGAGCTAGCGGAAGCACAGATACGCAGTATTTT. Translated, it gives CASSLGASGSTDTQYF. This chain links TRBV11-2 with TRBJ2-3, with 7 positions matching TRBD2. V was pared by 1 base and J by 0 bases, with 4 bases of the junction left unmatched. Germline assignment: CDR1 SGHAT and CDR2 FQNNGV. The CDR3 spans 16 residues.

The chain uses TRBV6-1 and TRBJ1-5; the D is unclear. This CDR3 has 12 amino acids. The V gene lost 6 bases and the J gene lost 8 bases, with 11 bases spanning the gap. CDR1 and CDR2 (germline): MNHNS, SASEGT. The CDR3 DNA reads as TGTGCCAGCAGAGGAGATCTGAAGCCCCAGCATTTT. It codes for CASRGDLKPQHF.

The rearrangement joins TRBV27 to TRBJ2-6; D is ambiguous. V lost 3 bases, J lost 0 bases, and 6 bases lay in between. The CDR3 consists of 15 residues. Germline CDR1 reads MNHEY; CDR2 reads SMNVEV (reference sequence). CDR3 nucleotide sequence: TGTGCCAGCAGTTTGAAGGGCTCTGGGGCCAACGTCCTGACTTTC. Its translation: CASSLKGSGANVLTF.

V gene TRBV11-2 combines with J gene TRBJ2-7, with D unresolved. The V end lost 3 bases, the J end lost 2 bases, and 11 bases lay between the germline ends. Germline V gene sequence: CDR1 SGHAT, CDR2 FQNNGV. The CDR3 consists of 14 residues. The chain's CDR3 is CASSLQDGTYEQYF. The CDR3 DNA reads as TGTGCCAGCAGCTTGCAGGACGGAACCTACGAGCAGTACTTC.

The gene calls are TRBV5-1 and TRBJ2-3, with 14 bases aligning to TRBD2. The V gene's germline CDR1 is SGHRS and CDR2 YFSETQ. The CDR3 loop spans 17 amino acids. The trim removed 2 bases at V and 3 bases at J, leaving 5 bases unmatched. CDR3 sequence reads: CASSLRLAGGPTDTQYF. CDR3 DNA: TGCGCCAGCAGCTTACGACTAGCGGGAGGGCCGACAGATACGCAGTATTTT.

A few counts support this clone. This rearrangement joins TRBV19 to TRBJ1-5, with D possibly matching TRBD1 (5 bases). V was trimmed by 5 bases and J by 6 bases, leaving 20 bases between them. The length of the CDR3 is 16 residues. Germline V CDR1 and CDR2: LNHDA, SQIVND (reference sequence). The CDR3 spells CASSSAGRGAIQPQHF. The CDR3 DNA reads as TGTGCCAGTAGTTCCGCAGGGAGGGGAGCAATTCAGCCCCAGCATTTT.

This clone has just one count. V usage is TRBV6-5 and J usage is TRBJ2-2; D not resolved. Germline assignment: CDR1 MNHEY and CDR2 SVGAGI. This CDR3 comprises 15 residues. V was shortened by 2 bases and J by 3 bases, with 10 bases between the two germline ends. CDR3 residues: CASSYVQEYTGELFF. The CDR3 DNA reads TGTGCCAGCAGTTACGTTCAGGAGTACACCGGGGAGCTGTTTTTT.

CDR3 coding DNA: TGCGCCAGCAGCTTGGTAGGATCGGGCACCGGGGAGCTGTTTTTT. This codes for CASSLVGSGTGELFF. The chain links TRBV5-1 to TRBJ2-2; no reliable D call. Per the germline V gene, CDR1 is SGHRS and CDR2 is YFSETQ. The CDR3 is 15 residues long. V was trimmed by 0 bases and J by 4 bases, leaving 10 bases between them. Looking up the rest from reference TRBV5-1 and TRBJ2-2 gives the full variable domain: KAGVTQTPRYLIKTRGQQVTLSCSPISGHRSVSWYQQTPGQGLQFLFEYFSETQRNKGNFPGRFSGRQFSNSRSEMNVSTLELGDSALYLCASSLVGSGTGELFFGEGSRLTVL.

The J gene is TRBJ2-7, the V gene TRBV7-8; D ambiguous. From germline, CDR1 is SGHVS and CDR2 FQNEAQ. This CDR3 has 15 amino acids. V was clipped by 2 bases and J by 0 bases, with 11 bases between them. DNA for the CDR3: TGTGCCAGCAGCTTACGAACCCTTAGCTCCTACGAGCAGTACTTC. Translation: CASSLRTLSSYEQYF.

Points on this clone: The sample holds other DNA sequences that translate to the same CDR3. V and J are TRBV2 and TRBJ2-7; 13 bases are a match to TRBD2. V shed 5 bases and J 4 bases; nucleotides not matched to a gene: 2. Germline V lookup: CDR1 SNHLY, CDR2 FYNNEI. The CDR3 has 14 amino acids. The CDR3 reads CASSRLAGGYEQYF. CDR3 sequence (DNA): TGTGCCAGCAGTCGACTAGCGGGGGGATACGAGCAGTACTTC.

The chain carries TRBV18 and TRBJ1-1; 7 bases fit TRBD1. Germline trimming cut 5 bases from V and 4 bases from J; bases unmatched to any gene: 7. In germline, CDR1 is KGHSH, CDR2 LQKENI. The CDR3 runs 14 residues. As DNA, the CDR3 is TGTGCCAGCTCAACGACAGGGTTGGGCACTGAAGCTTTCTTT. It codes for CASSTTGLGTEAFF.

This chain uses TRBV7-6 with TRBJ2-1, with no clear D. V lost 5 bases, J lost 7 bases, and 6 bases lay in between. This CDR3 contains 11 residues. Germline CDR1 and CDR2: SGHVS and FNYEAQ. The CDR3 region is CASSQSNEQFF. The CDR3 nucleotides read TGTGCCAGCAGCCAGAGTAATGAGCAGTTCTTC.

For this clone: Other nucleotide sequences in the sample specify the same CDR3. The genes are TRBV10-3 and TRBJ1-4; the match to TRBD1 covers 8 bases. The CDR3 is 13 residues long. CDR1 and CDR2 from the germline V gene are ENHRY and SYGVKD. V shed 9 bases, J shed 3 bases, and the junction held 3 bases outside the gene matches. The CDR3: CAINRGANEKLFF. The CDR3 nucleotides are TGTGCCATTAACAGGGGGGCTAATGAAAAACTGTTTTTT.

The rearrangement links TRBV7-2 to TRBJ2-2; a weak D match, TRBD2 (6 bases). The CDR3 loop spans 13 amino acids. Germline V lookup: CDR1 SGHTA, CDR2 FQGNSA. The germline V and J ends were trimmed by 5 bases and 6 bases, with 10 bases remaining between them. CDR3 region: CASSPGLPGELFF. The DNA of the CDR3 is TGTGCCAGCAGCCCCGGACTACCCGGGGAGCTGTTTTTT.

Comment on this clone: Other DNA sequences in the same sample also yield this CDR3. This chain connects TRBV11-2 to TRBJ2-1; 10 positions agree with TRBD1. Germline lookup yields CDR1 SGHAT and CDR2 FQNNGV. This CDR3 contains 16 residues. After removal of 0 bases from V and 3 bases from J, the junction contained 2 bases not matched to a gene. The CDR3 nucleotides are TGTGCCAGCAGCTTAGATAGGGACAGGGGCTACAATGAGCAGTTCTTC. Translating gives CASSLDRDRGYNEQFF. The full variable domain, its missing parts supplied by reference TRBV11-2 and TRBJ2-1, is EAGVAQSPRYKIIEKRQSVAFWCNPISGHATLYWYQQILGQGPKLLIQFQNNGVVDDSQLPKDRFSAERLKGVDSTLKIQPAKLEDSAVYLCASSLDRDRGYNEQFFGPGTRLTVL.

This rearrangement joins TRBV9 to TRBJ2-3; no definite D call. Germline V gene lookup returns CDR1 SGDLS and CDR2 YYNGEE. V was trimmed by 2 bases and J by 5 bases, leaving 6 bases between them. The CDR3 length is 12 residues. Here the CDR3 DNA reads TGTGCCAGCAGCGTTGATGGAGATACGCAGTATTTT. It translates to CASSVDGDTQYF.

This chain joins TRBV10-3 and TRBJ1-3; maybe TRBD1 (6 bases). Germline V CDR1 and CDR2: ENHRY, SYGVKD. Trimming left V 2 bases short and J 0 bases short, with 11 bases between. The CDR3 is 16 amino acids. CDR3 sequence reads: CAISEGGPLSGNTIYF. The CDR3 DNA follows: TGTGCCATCAGTGAGGGGGGCCCTCTCTCTGGAAACACCATATATTTT.

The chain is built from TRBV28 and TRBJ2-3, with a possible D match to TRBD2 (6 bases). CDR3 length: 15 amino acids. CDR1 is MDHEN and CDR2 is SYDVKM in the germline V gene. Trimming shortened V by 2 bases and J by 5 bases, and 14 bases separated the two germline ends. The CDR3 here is CASSLGGLEGDTQYF. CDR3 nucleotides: TGTGCCAGCAGTTTAGGAGGGCTTGAAGGAGATACGCAGTATTTT.

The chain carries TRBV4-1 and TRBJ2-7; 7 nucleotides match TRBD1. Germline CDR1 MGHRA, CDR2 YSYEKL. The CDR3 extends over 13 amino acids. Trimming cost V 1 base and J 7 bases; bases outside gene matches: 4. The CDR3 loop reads CASSQVTGVEQYF. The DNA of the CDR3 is TGCGCCAGCAGCCAAGTTACAGGGGTAGAGCAGTACTTC.

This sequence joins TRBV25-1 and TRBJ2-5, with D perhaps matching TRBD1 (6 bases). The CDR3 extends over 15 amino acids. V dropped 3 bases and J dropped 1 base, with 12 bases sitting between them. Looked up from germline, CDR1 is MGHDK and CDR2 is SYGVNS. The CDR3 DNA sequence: TGTGCCAGCAGTGATTCGACAGGTCTCCAAGAGACCCAGTACTTC. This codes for CASSDSTGLQETQYF.

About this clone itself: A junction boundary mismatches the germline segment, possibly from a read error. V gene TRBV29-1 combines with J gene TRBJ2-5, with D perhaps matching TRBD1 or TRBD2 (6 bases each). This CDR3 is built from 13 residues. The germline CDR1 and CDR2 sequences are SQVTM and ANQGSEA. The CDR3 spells CSVEDSGGGWQDF. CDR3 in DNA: TGCAGCGTTGAAGATAGTGGAGGGGGGTGGCAGGACTTC.